This T cell receptor beta chain was identified during a study of control samples from healthy donors and cancer patients. Assay: immunoSEQ multiplex PCR; the TCRdb copy retains only in-frame clones and omits some. Here the sample spans under 100,000 clones, about 89% being singletons. The sequence came from a woman aged 45-65 years with colorectal cancer. What was sequenced was PBMCs.

CDR3 sequence reads: CASSLTGGRTGELFF. As DNA, the CDR3 is TGCGCCAGCAGCTTGACGGGGGGACGTACCGGGGAGCTGTTTTTT. The V call is TRBV5-1, the J call TRBJ2-2; 7 bases map to TRBD2. The CDR3 is made up of 15 amino acids. The V gene end was trimmed by 1 base and the J gene end by 5 bases; junction bases not matched to a gene: 5. Germline V gives CDR1 SGHRS, CDR2 YFSETQ.